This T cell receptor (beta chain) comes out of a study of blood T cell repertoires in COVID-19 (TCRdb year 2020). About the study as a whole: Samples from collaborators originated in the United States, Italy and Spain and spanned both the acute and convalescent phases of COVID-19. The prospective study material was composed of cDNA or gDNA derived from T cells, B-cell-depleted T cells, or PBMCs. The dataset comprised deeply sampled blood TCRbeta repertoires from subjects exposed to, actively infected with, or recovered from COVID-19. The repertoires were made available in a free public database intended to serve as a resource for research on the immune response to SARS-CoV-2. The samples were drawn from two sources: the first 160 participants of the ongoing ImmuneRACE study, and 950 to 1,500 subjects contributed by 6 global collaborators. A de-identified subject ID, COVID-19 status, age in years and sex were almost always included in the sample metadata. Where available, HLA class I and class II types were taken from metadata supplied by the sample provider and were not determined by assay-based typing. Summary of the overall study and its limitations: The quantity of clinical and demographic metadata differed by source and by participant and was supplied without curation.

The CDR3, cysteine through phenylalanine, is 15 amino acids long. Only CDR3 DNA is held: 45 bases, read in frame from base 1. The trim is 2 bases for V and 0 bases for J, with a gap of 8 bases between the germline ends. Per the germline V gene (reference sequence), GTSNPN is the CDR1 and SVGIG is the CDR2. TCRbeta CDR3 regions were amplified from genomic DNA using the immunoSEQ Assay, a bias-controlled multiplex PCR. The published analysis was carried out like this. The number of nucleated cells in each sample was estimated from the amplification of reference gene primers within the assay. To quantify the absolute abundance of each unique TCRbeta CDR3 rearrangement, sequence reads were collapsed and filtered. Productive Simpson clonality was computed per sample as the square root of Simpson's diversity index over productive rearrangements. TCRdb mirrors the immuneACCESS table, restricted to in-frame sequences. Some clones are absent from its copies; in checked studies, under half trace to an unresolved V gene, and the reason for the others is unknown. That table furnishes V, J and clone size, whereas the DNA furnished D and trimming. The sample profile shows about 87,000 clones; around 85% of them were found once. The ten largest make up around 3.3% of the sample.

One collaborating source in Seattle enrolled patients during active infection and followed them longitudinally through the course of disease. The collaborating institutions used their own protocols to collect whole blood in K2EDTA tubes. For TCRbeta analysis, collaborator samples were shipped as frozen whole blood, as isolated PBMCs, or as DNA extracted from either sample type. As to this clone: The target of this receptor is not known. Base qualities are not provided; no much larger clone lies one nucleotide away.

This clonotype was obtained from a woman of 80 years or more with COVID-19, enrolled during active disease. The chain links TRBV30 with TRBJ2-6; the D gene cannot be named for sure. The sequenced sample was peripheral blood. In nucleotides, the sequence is TGTGCCTGGAGTATCGTCTTCTCTGGGGCCAACGTCCTGACTTTC. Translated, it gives CAWSIVFSGANVLTF.